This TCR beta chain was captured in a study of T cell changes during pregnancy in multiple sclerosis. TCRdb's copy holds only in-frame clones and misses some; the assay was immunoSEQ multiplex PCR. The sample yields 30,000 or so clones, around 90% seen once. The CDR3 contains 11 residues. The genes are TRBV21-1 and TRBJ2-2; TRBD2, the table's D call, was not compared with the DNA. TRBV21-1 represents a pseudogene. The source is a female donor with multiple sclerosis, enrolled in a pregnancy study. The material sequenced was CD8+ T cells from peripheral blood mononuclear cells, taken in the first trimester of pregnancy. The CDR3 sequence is CASNSTGELFF. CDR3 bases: TGTGCCAGCAACTCCACCGGGGAGCTGTTTTTT.